This TCR beta chain was found in a study of blood T cell repertoires in COVID-19. Per the study methods: Researchers report that nucleated cell counts were estimated from reference gene primer amplification. Clones were read by immunoSEQ multiplex PCR, and TCRdb kept only the in-frame ones, dropping some. For V, J and clone size, that table is used; D and trimming come from the DNA. The data contain some 80,000 clones, 75% to 90% of them seen just once; the ten biggest clones take up over 2%. The V gene end was trimmed by 6 bases and the J gene end by 7 bases; junction bases not matched to a gene: 2. CDR3 length: 12 amino acids.

The sequence was collected from a human donor in a cohort sampled during active COVID-19. The sequenced sample consisted of peripheral blood. The chain carries TRBV12-3 or TRBV12-4 and TRBJ2-4, with 8 bases matching TRBD2. The CDR3 loop reads CASSPGGNIQYF. DNA for the CDR3: TGTGCCAGCAGCCCGGGGGGGAACATTCAGTACTTC.